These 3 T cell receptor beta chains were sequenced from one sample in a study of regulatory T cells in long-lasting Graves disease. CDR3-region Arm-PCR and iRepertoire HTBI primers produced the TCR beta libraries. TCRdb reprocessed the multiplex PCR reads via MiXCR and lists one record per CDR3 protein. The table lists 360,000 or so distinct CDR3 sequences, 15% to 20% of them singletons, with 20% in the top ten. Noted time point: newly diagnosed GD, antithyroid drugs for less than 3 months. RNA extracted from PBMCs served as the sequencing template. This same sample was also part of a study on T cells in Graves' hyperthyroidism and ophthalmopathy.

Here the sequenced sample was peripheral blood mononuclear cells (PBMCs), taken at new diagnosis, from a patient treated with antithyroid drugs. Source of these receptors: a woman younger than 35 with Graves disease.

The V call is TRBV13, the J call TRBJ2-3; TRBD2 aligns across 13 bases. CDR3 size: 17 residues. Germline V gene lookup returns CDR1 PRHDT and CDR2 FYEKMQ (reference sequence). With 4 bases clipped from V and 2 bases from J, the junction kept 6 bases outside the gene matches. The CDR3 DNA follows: TGTGCCAGCAGCTCCACCGGACTAGCGGGGGCCACAGATACGCAGTATTTT. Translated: CASSSTGLAGATDTQYF.

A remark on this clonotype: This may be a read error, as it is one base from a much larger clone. CDR3 region: CAGSPGGRTEAFF. CDR3 sequence (DNA): TGTGCCGGCTCACCTGGGGGACGGACTGAAGCTTTCTTT. The chain recombines TRBV18 with TRBJ1-1; D is possibly TRBD1 (5 bases). Germline CDR1 and CDR2: KGHSH and LQKENI. This CDR3 comprises 13 residues.

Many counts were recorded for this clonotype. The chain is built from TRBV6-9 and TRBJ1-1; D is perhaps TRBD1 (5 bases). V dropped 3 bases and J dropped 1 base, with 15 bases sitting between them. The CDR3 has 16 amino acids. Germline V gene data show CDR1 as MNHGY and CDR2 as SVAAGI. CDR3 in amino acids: CASSYLFREPNTEAFF. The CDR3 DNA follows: TGTGCCAGCAGTTACTTATTCAGGGAACCGAACACTGAAGCTTTCTTT.